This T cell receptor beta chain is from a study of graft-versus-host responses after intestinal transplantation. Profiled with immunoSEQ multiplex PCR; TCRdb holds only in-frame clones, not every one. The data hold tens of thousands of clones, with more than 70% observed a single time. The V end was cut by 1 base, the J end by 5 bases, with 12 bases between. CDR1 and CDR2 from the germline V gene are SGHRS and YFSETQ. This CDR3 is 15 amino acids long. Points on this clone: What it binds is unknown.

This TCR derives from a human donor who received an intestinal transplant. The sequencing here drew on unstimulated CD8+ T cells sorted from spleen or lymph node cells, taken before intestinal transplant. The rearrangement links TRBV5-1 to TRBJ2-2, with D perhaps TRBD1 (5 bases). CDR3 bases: TGCGCCAGCAGCTTGATCTGGGGCAAAACCGGGGAGCTGTTTTTT. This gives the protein CASSLIWGKTGELFF.